This T cell receptor (beta chain) was recovered during a study of cytomegalovirus exposure and HLA in healthy donors. Concerning this clone: Antigen specificity is unknown.

Notes on the study in general: CMV serostatus was the sole immune exposure data available. Reportedly, TCR beta sequences accurately predicted HLA-A and HLA-B alleles in most subjects. Most TCR sequences were seen very rarely across donors, but some public TCRs occurred in many. In a later analysis, 17,000 or so TCR beta sequences were associated with HLA alleles at 0.05 false discovery rate.

From germline, CDR1 is SGHTA and CDR2 FQGNSA. CDR3 length equals 15 residues. Germline trimming cut 5 bases from V and 4 bases from J; bases unmatched to any gene: 7. The primer mix had 60 Vbeta and 13 Jbeta primers. Assay: immunoSEQ multiplex PCR; the TCRdb copy retains only in-frame clones and omits some. The sample has some 200,000 clones; around 74% are singletons. The TCR sequence derives from a girl under 18 in good health and CMV-seropositive. The rearrangement uses TRBV7-2 and TRBJ1-2; 10 bases are shared with TRBD1. Sample: PBMCs. This chain's CDR3 is CASSPRQGAFYGYTF. The CDR3 coding sequence is TGTGCCAGCAGCCCCCGACAGGGGGCGTTCTATGGCTACACCTTC. Together with reference TRBV7-2 and TRBJ1-2, the CDR3 gives the full variable domain: GAGVSQSPSNKVTEKGKDVELRCDPISGHTALYWYRQSLGQGLEFLIYFQGNSAPDKSGLPSDRFSAERTGGSVSTLTIQRTQQEDSAVYLCASSPRQGAFYGYTFGSGTRLTVV.